This TCR beta chain was captured in a study of beta chain features in type 1 diabetes. Study information: What patients shared with healthy donors was a similar profile of age, gender and cell yields. Study-wide points: TCRB CDR3s from Type 1 diabetes patients were moderately but significantly shorter in all four CD4+ subsets.

Germline CDR1 and CDR2: SGHRS and YFSETQ. The ends lost 4 bases at V and 4 bases at J; junction bases unmatched: 8. CDR3 length: 14 residues. Turning to this clone: The antigen is unknown.

Every bit of the isolated RNA underwent reverse transcription, so sequencing read expressed TCRB transcripts. Naive, central memory and regulatory T cell samples produced a mean of about 3.5 million reads. The data were produced by immunoSEQ multiplex PCR, yet TCRdb's version contains in-frame clones alone and is incomplete. The sample holds around 600,000 clones; around 12% are singletons and the top ten take more than 0.1%. Sequenced: naive CD4+ T cells from blood. This sequence originates from a man aged 30 to 45 with type 1 diabetes. The rearrangement joins TRBV5-1 to TRBJ2-7; 7 bases line up with TRBD2. Here the CDR3 DNA reads TGCGCCAGCAGCCGGCGGGGGAACGAGTACGAGCAGTACTTC. Translated, it gives CASSRRGNEYEQYF. Filled out from reference TRBV5-1 and TRBJ2-7, the complete variable domain reads KAGVTQTPRYLIKTRGQQVTLSCSPISGHRSVSWYQQTPGQGLQFLFEYFSETQRNKGNFPGRFSGRQFSNSRSEMNVSTLELGDSALYLCASSRRGNEYEQYFGPGTRLTVT.